Included here is one T cell receptor beta chain sequence, with context. The data originate from a study of T cells in tuberculosis. For the study at large: IGRA-negative adolescents, IGRA-positive adolescents with latent tuberculosis and adults with active tuberculosis formed this South African cohort.

Germline-derived CDR1 and CDR2 are MNHEY and SVGAGI. V lost 0 bases and J lost 2, with 12 bases in between. The CDR3 is 16 residues long. Libraries were prepared by immunoSEQ multiplex PCR; TCRdb keeps only in-frame clonotypes and omits some of them. Among 25,000 to 35,000 clones listed, roughly 93% were seen once. Each clinical donor contributed on average roughly 100,000 T cells from unsorted cryopreserved PBMC. This TCR was sampled from a donor between 10 and 35 years old with latent tuberculosis or without tuberculosis infection. The rearrangement links TRBV6-5 to TRBJ2-3, with a tentative D call TRBD2 (6 bases). Sequenced material: PBMCs. CDR3 nucleotide sequence: TGTGCCAGCAGTTACTCTCCCAGGACTACCACAGATACGCAGTATTTT. This encodes CASSYSPRTTTDTQYF.